Presented here are 20 T cell receptor beta chains from one specimen sequenced in a study of blood T cell repertoires in COVID-19. The repertoire was sequenced with immunoSEQ multiplex PCR; TCRdb's copy has only in-frame clones and lacks some. This table holds approximately 230,000 clones, around 89% found once. The sample taken for sequencing was peripheral blood. The receptors were sampled from a woman aged 25 to 39 with COVID-19, enrolled during active disease.

The chain has TRBV5-1 and TRBJ2-1, with a tentative D call TRBD2 (7 bases). The CDR3 is 14 residues long. Germline loops: CDR1 SGHRS, CDR2 YFSETQ. V was trimmed by 0 bases and J by 7 bases, leaving 11 bases between them. The DNA of the CDR3 is TGCGCCAGCAGCTTGGTGGGGGGGCTTAATGAGCAGTTCTTC. It encodes CASSLVGGLNEQFF.

V is TRBV5-8 and J is TRBJ2-5; 11 positions match TRBD2. After removal of 0 bases from V and 1 base from J, the junction contained 8 bases not matched to a gene. This CDR3 has 18 amino acids. From germline, CDR1 is SGHTS and CDR2 YDEGEE. CDR3 amino acids: CASSLERSSGGIQETQYF. The CDR3, as DNA: TGTGCCAGCAGCTTGGAACGGTCTAGCGGGGGGATCCAAGAGACCCAGTACTTC.

The chain joins TRBV7-9 to TRBJ2-1, with D hard to call. This CDR3 contains 12 residues. Germline-derived CDR1 and CDR2 are SEHNR and FQNEAQ (reference sequence). V dropped 5 bases and J dropped 7 bases, with 9 bases sitting between them. DNA for the CDR3: TGTGCCAGCAGCCAGCAGGTGAATGAGCAGTTCTTC. This translates into CASSQQVNEQFF.

The CDR3: CASSQEQPSGANVLTF. The CDR3, as DNA: TGTGCCAGCAGCCAAGAACAGCCCTCTGGGGCCAACGTCCTGACTTTC. V is TRBV4-2 and J is TRBJ2-6; no clear D. Germline CDR1 LGHNA, CDR2 YNFKEQ. CDR3 length equals 16 residues. With 0 bases removed from V and 0 bases from J, the gap between germline ends came to 6 bases.

As to this clone: Relative to the germline gene, one junction end is altered; a read error may explain this. The chain links TRBV7-7 to TRBJ1-1, with D possibly matching TRBD1 (6 bases). Germline V gene data show CDR1 as SSHAT and CDR2 as FNYEAQ (reference sequence). The CDR3 is 13 residues long. The CDR3 protein is CASSLDRNTEAFF. The DNA for the CDR3 is TGTGCTAGCAGCTTGGACAGAAACACTGAAGCTTTCTTT.

This clone was recorded a few times. V gene TRBV5-6 combines with J gene TRBJ1-6; D is perhaps TRBD1 (5 bases). The V end was cut by 1 base, the J end by 8 bases, with 13 bases between. This CDR3 is built from 15 residues. From germline, CDR1 is SGHDT and CDR2 YYEEEE. The CDR3 sequence: CASSLNPKGDSPLHF. The CDR3 nucleotides are TGTGCCAGCAGCTTGAACCCCAAAGGGGATTCACCCCTCCACTTT. The entire variable domain, with the rest obtained from reference TRBV5-6 and TRBJ1-6, is as follows: DAGVTQSPTHLIKTRGQQVTLRCSPKSGHDTVSWYQQALGQGPQFIFQYYEEEERQRGNFPDRFSGHQFPNYSSELNVNALLLGDSALYLCASSLNPKGDSPLHFGNGTRLTVT.

The CDR3 region is CASRGTSGELGTQYF. For the CDR3, the DNA is TGTGCCAGCAGAGGGACTAGCGGAGAGTTAGGGACCCAGTACTTC. J is TRBJ2-5 and V is TRBV2, with 11 bases lining up with TRBD2. The CDR3 is made up of 15 amino acids. V lost 6 bases to trimming and J lost 7 bases; unmatched junction nucleotides: 10. Germline CDR1 reads SNHLY; CDR2 reads FYNNEI.

The chain carries TRBV7-6 and TRBJ2-1, with D possibly matching TRBD2 (7 bases). The CDR3 consists of 13 residues. V lost 5 bases and J lost 11, with 16 bases in between. Germline loops: CDR1 SGHVS, CDR2 FNYEAQ. The CDR3 bases are TGTGCCAGCAGCGCCACGGGGGGCCCGCAGCAGTTCTTC. This gives the protein CASSATGGPQQFF.

The chain carries TRBV30 and TRBJ2-1; D call uncertain. V was shortened by 0 bases and J by 6 bases, with 9 bases between the two germline ends. Per the germline V gene, CDR1 is GTSNPN and CDR2 is SVGIG (reference sequence). This CDR3 is 13 amino acids long. The chain's CDR3 is CAWSVDRVNEQFF. The CDR3 nucleotides read TGTGCCTGGAGTGTAGACCGGGTCAATGAGCAGTTCTTC.

The chain has TRBV9 and TRBJ1-4, with D unclear. CDR1 and CDR2 from the germline V gene are SGDLS and YYNGEE. Trimming pared 0 bases from V and 7 bases from J, leaving 7 bases between. The CDR3 is made up of 13 amino acids. CDR3 region: CASSVGTSEKLFF. The DNA of the CDR3 is TGTGCCAGCAGCGTAGGTACGAGTGAAAAACTGTTTTTT.

This clone has more than one count but fewer than ten. The chain couples TRBV6-6 to TRBJ1-5; 10 nucleotides agree with TRBD1. Trimming cost V 5 bases and J 0 bases; bases outside gene matches: 13. Looked up from germline, CDR1 is MNHNY and CDR2 is SVGAGI (reference sequence). This CDR3 contains 19 residues. This CDR3 is CASSLEGQGWKISNQPQHF. The CDR3 DNA reads as TGTGCCAGCAGTCTCGAGGGACAGGGGTGGAAGATTAGCAATCAGCCCCAGCATTTT.

This clone was seen once. Other nucleotide sequences from this sample produce the same CDR3. In DNA, the CDR3 is TGTGCCTGGAGTGTCCTGGGACAGGGTAATTCACCCCTCCACTTT. Translated: CAWSVLGQGNSPLHF. V and J are TRBV30 and TRBJ1-6, with TRBD1 matching over 9 bases. V lost 0 bases and J lost 6; bases outside the gene matches: 3. CDR3 size: 15 residues. Germline values: CDR1 GTSNPN, CDR2 SVGIG (reference sequence).

This clone has only one observation. The rearrangement joins TRBV5-8 to TRBJ1-5; 10 positions agree with TRBD1. The J segment lost 5 bases and the V segment lost 4 bases, leaving 3 bases of the junction unmatched. CDR1 SGHTS and CDR2 YDEGEE come from the germline V gene. The length of the CDR3 is 14 residues. Written as DNA, the CDR3 is TGTGCCAGCAGCGCTGGACAGGGGGATCAGCCCCAGCATTTT. It translates to CASSAGQGDQPQHF.

The genes are TRBV4-1 and TRBJ2-1; TRBD2 is a possible D gene (7 bases). The CDR3 extends over 17 amino acids. Germline V lookup: CDR1 MGHRA, CDR2 YSYEKL. The V end lost 2 bases, the J end lost 4 bases, and 18 bases lay between the germline ends. The CDR3 loop reads CASSQPLRGGGYNEQFF. The CDR3, as DNA: TGCGCCAGCAGCCAACCCCTCAGGGGCGGGGGTTACAATGAGCAGTTCTTC.

J is TRBJ2-3 and V is TRBV7-2; 8 bases match TRBD2. The CDR3 runs 16 residues. J was trimmed by 4 bases and V by 0 bases; bases with no gene match: 6. Germline V lookup: CDR1 SGHTA, CDR2 FQGNSA. CDR3 in amino acids: CASSLAGGGRSDTQYF. CDR3 nucleotide sequence: TGTGCCAGCAGCTTAGCCGGGGGCGGGAGGTCAGATACGCAGTATTTT.

V and J are TRBV5-4 and TRBJ1-1, with D possibly matching TRBD1 (5 bases). V was trimmed by 1 base and J by 6 bases, leaving 13 bases between them. The germline V gene has CDR1 SGHNT and CDR2 YYREEE (reference sequence). The CDR3 is 14 amino acids. This CDR3 is CASSLKPSGAEAFF. The CDR3 coding sequence is TGTGCCAGCAGCTTGAAACCGTCGGGGGCTGAAGCTTTCTTT.

The chain is built from TRBV4-3 and TRBJ2-7; 9 nucleotides match TRBD1. Per the germline V gene, CDR1 is LGHNA and CDR2 is YSLEER. CDR3 length: 15 residues. The V and J ends lost 5 bases and 2 bases, in that order; junction bases with no gene match: 7. The CDR3 region has the DNA TGCGCCAGCAGCATACAGGGGGCATATCCCTACGAGCAGTACTTC. It translates to CASSIQGAYPYEQYF.

This rearrangement joins TRBV6-2 or TRBV6-3 to TRBJ1-2; TRBD1 agrees at 10 bases. The CDR3 consists of 13 residues. V lost 6 bases and J lost 8; bases outside the gene matches: 6. CDR1 is MNHEY, CDR2 SVGEGT, per germline. CDR3 DNA sequence: TGTGCCAGCAGCCAGGGACAGGGGTTGGGCTACACCTTC. Amino acid sequence: CASSQGQGLGYTF.

This chain joins TRBV6-1 and TRBJ2-2; TRBD1 matches 8 bases. The CDR3 has 16 amino acids. V lost 4 bases, J lost 6 bases, and 10 bases stayed unmatched. Germline loops: CDR1 MNHNS, CDR2 SASEGT. As DNA, the CDR3 is TGTGCCAGCAGTGCCCCCACAGGGGGTGACGCCGGGGAGCTGTTTTTT. As protein: CASSAPTGGDAGELFF.

This clone was counted once. The V gene is TRBV5-4, the J gene TRBJ1-1, with unresolved D. V was clipped by 1 base and J by 0 bases, with 10 bases between them. The CDR3 totals 15 residues. Germline V gives CDR1 SGHNT, CDR2 YYREEE (reference sequence). This CDR3 is CASSLFAQLNTEAFF. DNA for the CDR3: TGTGCCAGCAGCTTGTTCGCACAGTTGAACACTGAAGCTTTCTTT.